This T cell receptor beta chain was identified in a study of vaccination effects on CD4 cells after COVID-19. Study summary: Participants were vaccinated with two doses of either the BNT162b2 or mRNA-1273 vaccine. Broader study findings: Marked clonal contraction was seen in infection- and vaccine-induced clones late after vaccination.

Viral peptide pool expansion of antigen-specific CD4+ T cells preceded sequencing in the ViraFEST assay. With more than nine days of culture completed, CD4+ T cells were isolated. Recipients of the vaccine had no prior SARS-CoV-2 infection and negative nucleocapsid antibodies. The authors replaced half the medium with IL-2 medium on days 3 and 7. A note on this clone: Its antigen is unidentified.

Data came from immunoSEQ multiplex PCR; TCRdb stores just in-frame clones and leaves some out. The sample consists of 37,000 or so clones, approximately 68% of them appearing once. The TCR originated in a human donor who received a COVID-19 vaccine. Sample: CD4+ T cells from PBMCs cultured with HCoV-OC43 spike peptides, taken before COVID-19 vaccination. Subset of the sample: HCoV-OC43 spike overlapping peptide pool stimulation.

The CDR3 DNA reads TGTGCCAGCAGCTTCGGGACCGGGACAGCCTCCTACGAGCAGTACTTC. Translated, it gives CASSFGTGTASYEQYF. The V and J genes are TRBV5-6 and TRBJ2-7; TRBD1 agrees at 7 bases. Germline CDR1 SGHDT, CDR2 YYEEEE. V trimming: 2 bases; J trimming: 0 bases; junction bases outside the gene matches: 8. CDR3 length: 16 residues.